The 2 T cell receptor beta chains presented below share a single source sample, sequenced in a study of human CD8 memory T cell subsets. UMI-labeled 5' RACE was used to make TCR beta libraries. TCRdb reanalyzed the 5' RACE reads, giving one entry per CDR3 protein sequence and no DNA. The sample table includes about 5,500 distinct CDR3 sequences. Sequencing input: CD8+ T cells from PBMCs. The receptors shown here come from a human donor in good health.

This clonotype is identified as large from frequency. J is TRBJ1-6 and V is TRBV5-1; without DNA, the TCRdb call of TRBD1 cannot be checked. The germline CDR1 and CDR2 sequences are SGHRS and YFSETQ. CDR3 length: 15 amino acids. The CDR3 is CASSLNWGPGSPLHF.

The rearrangement joins TRBV28 to TRBJ1-3; TCRdb names TRBD1, which stays unverified in the absence of DNA. This CDR3 has 16 residues. Germline V gives CDR1 MDHEN, CDR2 SYDVKM. The CDR3 loop is CASSFSQGRKGNTIYF. Together with reference TRBV28 and TRBJ1-3, the CDR3 gives the full variable domain: DVKVTQSSRYLVKRTGEKVFLECVQDMDHENMFWYRQDPGLGLRLIYFSYDVKMKEKGDIPEGYSVSREKKERFSLILESASTNQTSMYLCASSFSQGRKGNTIYFGEGSWLTVV.